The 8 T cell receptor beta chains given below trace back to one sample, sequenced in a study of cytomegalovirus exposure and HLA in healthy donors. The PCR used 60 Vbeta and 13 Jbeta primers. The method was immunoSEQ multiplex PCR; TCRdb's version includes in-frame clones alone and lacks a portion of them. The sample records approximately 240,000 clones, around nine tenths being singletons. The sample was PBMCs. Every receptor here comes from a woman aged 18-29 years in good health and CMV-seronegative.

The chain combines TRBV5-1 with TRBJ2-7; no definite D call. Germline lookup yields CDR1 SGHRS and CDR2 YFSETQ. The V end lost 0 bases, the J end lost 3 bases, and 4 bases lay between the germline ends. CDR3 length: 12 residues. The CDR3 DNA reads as TGCGCCAGCAGCTTGGACAACTACGAGCAGTACTTC. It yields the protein CASSLDNYEQYF.

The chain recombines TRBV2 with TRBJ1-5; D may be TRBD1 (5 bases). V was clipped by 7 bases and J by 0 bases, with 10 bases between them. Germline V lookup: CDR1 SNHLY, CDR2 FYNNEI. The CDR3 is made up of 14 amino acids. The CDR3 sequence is CASNPQGSNQPQHF. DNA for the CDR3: TGTGCCAGCAACCCTCAGGGTAGCAATCAGCCCCAGCATTTT.

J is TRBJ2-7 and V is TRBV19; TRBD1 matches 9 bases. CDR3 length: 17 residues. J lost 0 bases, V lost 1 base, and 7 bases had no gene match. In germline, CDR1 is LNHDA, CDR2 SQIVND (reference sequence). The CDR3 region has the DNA TGTGCCAGTAGTATAGCCCGGACAGGGGTCACCTCCTACGAGCAGTACTTC. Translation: CASSIARTGVTSYEQYF.

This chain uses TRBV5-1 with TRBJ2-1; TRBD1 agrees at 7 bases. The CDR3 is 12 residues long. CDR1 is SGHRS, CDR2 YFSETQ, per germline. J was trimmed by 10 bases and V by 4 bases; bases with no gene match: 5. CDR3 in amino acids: CASSPGQREQFF. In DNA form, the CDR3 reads TGCGCCAGCAGCCCGGGACAGAGAGAGCAGTTCTTC.

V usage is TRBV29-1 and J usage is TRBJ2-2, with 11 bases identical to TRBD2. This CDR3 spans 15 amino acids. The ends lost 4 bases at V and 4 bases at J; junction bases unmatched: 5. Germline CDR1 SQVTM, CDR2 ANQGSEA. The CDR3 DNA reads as TGCAGCGTTGGACCTGGACTAGCGGGCACCGGGGAGCTGTTTTTT. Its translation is CSVGPGLAGTGELFF.

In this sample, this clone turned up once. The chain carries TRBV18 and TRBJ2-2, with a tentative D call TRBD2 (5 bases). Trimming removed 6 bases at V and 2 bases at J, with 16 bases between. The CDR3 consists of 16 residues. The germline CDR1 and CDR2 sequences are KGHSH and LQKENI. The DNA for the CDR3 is TGTGCCAGCTCCCCCCAGGAGGCGACCAACACCGGGGAGCTGTTTTTT. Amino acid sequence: CASSPQEATNTGELFF.

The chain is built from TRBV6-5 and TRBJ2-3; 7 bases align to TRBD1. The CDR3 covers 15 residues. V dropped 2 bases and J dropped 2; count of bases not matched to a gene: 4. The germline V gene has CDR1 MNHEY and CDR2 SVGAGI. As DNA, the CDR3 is TGTGCCAGCAGTTACCACAGGGGATCCACAGATACGCAGTATTTT. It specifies CASSYHRGSTDTQYF.

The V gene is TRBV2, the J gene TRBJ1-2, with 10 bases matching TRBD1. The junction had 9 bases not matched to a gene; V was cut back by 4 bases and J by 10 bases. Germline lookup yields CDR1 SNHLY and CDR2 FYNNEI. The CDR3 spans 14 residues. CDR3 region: CASSVGGTGEVYTF. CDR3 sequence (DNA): TGTGCCAGCAGTGTGGGGGGGACAGGGGAAGTCTACACCTTC.